The rows below give T cell receptor beta chains drawn from one sample of a study of cytomegalovirus exposure and HLA in healthy donors. Sequenced by immunoSEQ multiplex PCR; TCRdb stores in-frame clones only, minus some. Among 150,000 to 200,000 clones listed, approximately 80% were seen once. Sequenced sample: PBMCs. The receptors originated from a man between 18 and 29 years old in good health and CMV-seropositive. The CDR3 runs from the conserved cysteine through the conserved F or W. The order of the fields is CDR3 protein, CDR3 DNA, clone size, V gene, J gene, D gene. D genes are given only for firm matches. Not every row has a clone size; where given, it reads once, few, many or a size class.

cdr3_aa: CASSLVGDSYEQYF
cdr3_nt: TGCGCCAGCAGCTTGGTCGGGGACTCCTACGAGCAGTACTTC
clone_size: -
v_call: TRBV5-1
j_call: TRBJ2-7
d_call: -

cdr3_aa: CATSSMRGGYLYF
cdr3_nt: TGTGCCACCAGCAGTATGCGAGGGGGATACTTATACTTC
clone_size: -
v_call: TRBV15
j_call: TRBJ2-7
d_call: -

cdr3_aa: CASSNWERNNQPQHF
cdr3_nt: TGTGCCAGCAGTAACTGGGAGAGAAATAATCAGCCCCAGCATTTT
clone_size: -
v_call: TRBV6-1
j_call: TRBJ1-5
d_call: -

cdr3_aa: CASSKEGGISYEQYF
cdr3_nt: TGTGCCAGCAGTAAGGAAGGGGGTATCTCCTACGAGCAGTACTTC
clone_size: -
v_call: TRBV6-5
j_call: TRBJ2-7
d_call: -

cdr3_aa: CASSREGALPGELFF
cdr3_nt: TGTGCCAGCAGCCGGGAGGGGGCTCTTCCCGGGGAGCTGTTTTTT
clone_size: -
v_call: TRBV9
j_call: TRBJ2-2
d_call: -

cdr3_aa: CASSRFVDSYSGANVLTF
cdr3_nt: TGTGCCAGTAGTCGGTTCGTGGACAGTTACTCTGGGGCCAACGTCCTGACTTTC
clone_size: -
v_call: TRBV19
j_call: TRBJ2-6
d_call: -

cdr3_aa: CASSFHSSYNEQFF
cdr3_nt: TGTGCCAGCAGCTTTCATAGCTCCTACAATGAGCAGTTCTTC
clone_size: -
v_call: TRBV7-9
j_call: TRBJ2-1
d_call: -

cdr3_aa: CAWSPTNSGGPNF
cdr3_nt: TGTGCCTGGAGTCCTACTAATTCGGGAGGGCCGAACTTC
clone_size: -
v_call: TRBV30
j_call: TRBJ2-7
d_call: TRBD2

cdr3_aa: CASSPIGTGSNQPQHF
cdr3_nt: TGTGCCAGCTCACCAATCGGGACAGGTAGCAATCAGCCCCAGCATTTT
clone_size: once
v_call: TRBV18
j_call: TRBJ1-5
d_call: TRBD1

cdr3_aa: CSVVGTNTIYF
cdr3_nt: TGCAGCGTTGTCGGTACAAACACCATATATTTT
clone_size: -
v_call: TRBV29-1
j_call: TRBJ1-3
d_call: -

cdr3_aa: CASSPGLSSGNTIYF
cdr3_nt: TGTGCCAGTTCTCCGGGACTCAGCTCTGGAAACACCATATATTTT
clone_size: -
v_call: TRBV19
j_call: TRBJ1-3
d_call: -

cdr3_aa: CASSPPTYADTQYF
cdr3_nt: TGTGCCAGCAGCCCCCCCACATATGCAGATACGCAGTATTTT
clone_size: -
v_call: TRBV7-9
j_call: TRBJ2-3
d_call: -

cdr3_aa: CASSSTGTGGSQETQYF
cdr3_nt: TGTGCCAGCAGCTCAACCGGGACAGGGGGCTCCCAAGAGACCCAGTACTTC
clone_size: -
v_call: TRBV11-2
j_call: TRBJ2-5
d_call: TRBD1

cdr3_aa: CASTTPGSPGNGNTIYF
cdr3_nt: TGTGCCAGTACCACCCCTGGTTCTCCAGGGAACGGAAACACCATATATTTT
clone_size: -
v_call: TRBV19
j_call: TRBJ1-3
d_call: -

cdr3_aa: CASSGQGGNTEAFF
cdr3_nt: TGTGCCAGCAGTGGGCAGGGGGGGAACACTGAAGCTTTCTTT
clone_size: once
v_call: TRBV6-1
j_call: TRBJ1-1
d_call: TRBD1

cdr3_aa: CASSPTGTGSLRLFF
cdr3_nt: TGTGCCAGCAGCCCTACCGGGACAGGGTCGCTTAGACTGTTTTTT
clone_size: -
v_call: TRBV5-6
j_call: TRBJ1-4
d_call: TRBD1

cdr3_aa: CATSRDRLTGNTIYF
cdr3_nt: TGTGCCACCAGCAGAGACAGGTTAACTGGAAACACCATATATTTT
clone_size: -
v_call: TRBV15
j_call: TRBJ1-3
d_call: -

cdr3_aa: CASRGVGGGNEQFF
cdr3_nt: TGCGCCAGCAGGGGTGTAGGGGGCGGAAATGAGCAGTTCTTC
clone_size: -
v_call: TRBV5-1
j_call: TRBJ2-1
d_call: TRBD1

cdr3_aa: CASSLWEVRGYGYTF
cdr3_nt: TGTGCCAGCAGCTTATGGGAGGTCAGGGGGTATGGCTACACCTTC
clone_size: -
v_call: TRBV7-2
j_call: TRBJ1-2
d_call: TRBD1

cdr3_aa: CATSRVPGGRVDYSNQPQHF
cdr3_nt: TGTGCCACCAGCAGAGTCCCGGGGGGAAGAGTCGACTATAGCAATCAGCCCCAGCATTTT
clone_size: -
v_call: TRBV15
j_call: TRBJ1-5
d_call: -

cdr3_aa: CSVGQGAGGNTIYF
cdr3_nt: TGCAGCGTTGGTCAGGGTGCAGGGGGAAACACCATATATTTT
clone_size: -
v_call: TRBV29-1
j_call: TRBJ1-3
d_call: -

cdr3_aa: CASSQRREANYGYTF
cdr3_nt: TGCGCCAGCAGCCAAAGACGGGAAGCTAACTATGGCTACACCTTC
clone_size: -
v_call: TRBV4-3
j_call: TRBJ1-2
d_call: -

cdr3_aa: CASRPQTVHNEQFF
cdr3_nt: TGTGCCAGCAGGCCTCAGACTGTCCACAATGAGCAGTTCTTC
clone_size: -
v_call: TRBV27
j_call: TRBJ2-1
d_call: -

cdr3_aa: CASIPDSTNEKLFF
cdr3_nt: TGCGCCAGCATCCCAGACAGCACTAATGAAAAACTGTTTTTT
clone_size: -
v_call: TRBV10-2
j_call: TRBJ1-4
d_call: -

cdr3_aa: CASTLRVGFYEQYF
cdr3_nt: TGTGCCAGCACCCTCAGGGTAGGCTTCTACGAGCAGTACTTC
clone_size: -
v_call: TRBV27
j_call: TRBJ2-7
d_call: -

cdr3_aa: CASSLGDTVYEQYF
cdr3_nt: TGTGCCAGCAGCTTAGGGGACACCGTCTACGAGCAGTACTTC
clone_size: -
v_call: TRBV7-2
j_call: TRBJ2-7
d_call: -

cdr3_aa: CASSQDPSPEPDEQFF
cdr3_nt: TGCGCCAGCAGCCAAGACCCCTCTCCGGAGCCCGATGAGCAGTTCTTC
clone_size: -
v_call: TRBV4-3
j_call: TRBJ2-1
d_call: -

cdr3_aa: CASSLAPSGAPYEQYF
cdr3_nt: TGTGCCAGCAGCTTAGCCCCAAGCGGGGCTCCCTACGAGCAGTACTTC
clone_size: once
v_call: TRBV7-9
j_call: TRBJ2-7
d_call: TRBD2

cdr3_aa: CASSDTYSRDRNQPQHF
cdr3_nt: TGTGCCAGCAGTGATACATATAGTAGGGACAGGAATCAGCCCCAGCATTTT
clone_size: -
v_call: TRBV2
j_call: TRBJ1-5
d_call: TRBD1

cdr3_aa: CASSLSPGQTMIF
cdr3_nt: TGTGCCAGCAGCTTAAGTCCGGGACAGACTATGATATTT
clone_size: -
v_call: TRBV13
j_call: TRBJ1-1
d_call: TRBD1

cdr3_aa: CASSTGWGDIQYF
cdr3_nt: TGTGCCAGTAGTACGGGCTGGGGGGACATTCAGTACTTC
clone_size: -
v_call: TRBV19
j_call: TRBJ2-4
d_call: -

cdr3_aa: CASSVANPGRYGYTF
cdr3_nt: TGTGCCAGCAGCGTAGCTAATCCAGGGCGCTATGGCTACACCTTC
clone_size: -
v_call: TRBV9
j_call: TRBJ1-2
d_call: -

cdr3_aa: CASSFRQGPLGLFF
cdr3_nt: TGTGCCAGCAGCTTTCGACAGGGGCCCCTTGGTCTGTTTTTT
clone_size: -
v_call: TRBV11-2
j_call: TRBJ2-2
d_call: TRBD1

cdr3_aa: CASSPSLLRGLNYGYTF
cdr3_nt: TGTGCCAGCTCCCCGTCTCTATTGCGGGGTCTAAACTATGGCTACACCTTC
clone_size: -
v_call: TRBV18
j_call: TRBJ1-2
d_call: -

cdr3_aa: CASSLGRGFEQYF
cdr3_nt: TGTGCCAGCAGCTTAGGTAGAGGGTTCGAGCAGTACTTC
clone_size: -
v_call: TRBV7-6
j_call: TRBJ2-7
d_call: -

cdr3_aa: CASRDVRDRVSDTQYF
cdr3_nt: TGTGCCAGTAGAGATGTCCGGGACAGGGTTTCAGATACGCAGTATTTT
clone_size: -
v_call: TRBV19
j_call: TRBJ2-3
d_call: TRBD1

cdr3_aa: CASSLASSTGELFF
cdr3_nt: TGTGCCAGCAGCTTAGCGTCTTCCACCGGGGAGCTGTTTTTT
clone_size: -
v_call: TRBV11-2
j_call: TRBJ2-2
d_call: -

cdr3_aa: CASSIDGTGVFEQYF
cdr3_nt: TGTGCCAGTAGTATAGACGGGACAGGGGTGTTCGAGCAGTACTTC
clone_size: -
v_call: TRBV19
j_call: TRBJ2-7
d_call: TRBD1

cdr3_aa: CASSQNRGFEQYF
cdr3_nt: TGTGCCAGCAGCCAGAATCGGGGATTCGAGCAGTACTTC
clone_size: few
v_call: TRBV7-9
j_call: TRBJ2-7
d_call: -

cdr3_aa: CASSISWRHPYGYTF
cdr3_nt: TGTGCCAGTAGTATATCATGGCGGCATCCCTATGGCTACACCTTC
clone_size: -
v_call: TRBV19
j_call: TRBJ1-2
d_call: -